These 30 T cell receptor beta chains were all obtained from the same sample, sequenced in a study of T cells in Graves' hyperthyroidism and ophthalmopathy. Amplification of TCR beta CDR3 regions was performed using RNA transcripts as template. During a first-round RT-PCR of the TCR CDR3, the HTBI primer set was used. TCRdb fed the multiplex PCR reads into MiXCR, producing one record per CDR3 protein. The top ten clones hold 15% to 20% of a sample with fewer than 600,000 distinct CDR3 sequences, approximately 15% of them seen once. The sample was blood. These receptor sequences come from a woman aged 18-29 years with Graves' hyperthyroidism.

This clonotype came up many times. The chain combines TRBV20-1 with TRBJ1-1, with TRBD1 identical over 9 bases. Trimming at V came to 5 bases and at J to 3 bases, leaving 7 bases not matched to a gene. The CDR3 sequence is 14 residues long. The germline CDR1 and CDR2 sequences are DFQATT and SNEGSKA (reference sequence). The CDR3 sequence is CSAGTGRWDTEAFF. CDR3 coding DNA: TGCAGTGCTGGGACAGGGAGGTGGGACACTGAAGCTTTCTTT.

The table lists this clonotype with many counts. This chain joins TRBV28 and TRBJ2-2; D is possibly TRBD1 or TRBD2 (7 bases each). V gave up 5 bases and J gave up 3 bases, with 16 bases separating them. CDR1 and CDR2 from the germline V gene are MDHEN and SYDVKM. The CDR3 has 16 residues. CDR3 nucleotide sequence: TGTGCCAGCAGTCCCACGACAGGGAGGGACACCGGGGAGCTGTTTTTT. It translates to CASSPTTGRDTGELFF.

This clonotype was seen ten or more times. The chain carries TRBV12-5 and TRBJ2-1, with D possibly matching TRBD2 (5 bases). V was shortened by 0 bases and J by 7 bases, with 7 bases between the two germline ends. Germline V gives CDR1 LGHNT, CDR2 FRNRAP. This CDR3 spans 13 amino acids. The CDR3 nucleotides read TGTGCTAGTGGTTTGGTACGCGGGAATGAGCAGTTCTTC. This translates into CASGLVRGNEQFF. Variable domain in full (rest from reference TRBV12-5 and TRBJ2-1): DARVTQTPRHKVTEMGQEVTMRCQPILGHNTVFWYRQTMMQGLELLAYFRNRAPLDDSGMPKDRFSAEMPDATLATLKIQPSEPRDSAVYFCASGLVRGNEQFFGPGTRLTVL.

This clonotype has more than one count but fewer than ten. V usage is TRBV30 and J usage is TRBJ2-3; 7 bases are a match to TRBD2. Germline V gives CDR1 GTSNPN, CDR2 SVGIG (reference sequence). The CDR3 sequence is 14 residues long. The ends lost 8 bases at V and 2 bases at J; junction bases unmatched: 10. CDR3 amino acids: CAGSRGGITDTQYF. CDR3 bases: TGTGCCGGATCACGCGGGGGAATCACAGATACGCAGTATTTT.

This clonotype was counted between two and nine times. DNA of the CDR3: TGCAGTGCTAGGGGGCCTAGGTCTAGCGACGAGCAGTACTTC. Translating gives CSARGPRSSDEQYF. The chain links TRBV20-1 to TRBJ2-7, with D tentatively TRBD2 (6 bases). Trimming removed 3 bases from V and 5 bases from J, with 17 bases in between. This CDR3 contains 14 residues. Germline V gene lookup returns CDR1 DFQATT and CDR2 SNEGSKA (reference sequence).

This clonotype turned up a few times. CDR3: CASSPRRQALNTEAFF. Written as DNA, the CDR3 is TGTGCCAGCTCACCACGGAGACAGGCTCTGAACACTGAAGCTTTCTTT. The genes are TRBV18 and TRBJ1-1; the D gene is possibly TRBD1 (6 bases). The length of the CDR3 is 16 residues. With 1 base removed from V and 0 bases from J, the gap between germline ends came to 12 bases. Germline V CDR1 and CDR2: KGHSH, LQKENI.

With respect to this clonotype: Its ends do not fully match the called genes, so a read error is possible. This chain connects TRBV5-1 to TRBJ1-3, with D possibly TRBD1 on 6 matching bases. The germline CDR1 and CDR2 sequences are SGHRS and YFSETQ. The CDR3 is made up of 15 amino acids. The CDR3 DNA sequence: TGCGCCAGCAGCTCGACAGGACTCTCTGGAAACGCCATATATTTT. This translates into CASSSTGLSGNAIYF. Drawing the rest from reference TRBV5-1 and TRBJ1-3, the complete variable domain is KAGVTQTPRYLIKTRGQQVTLSCSPISGHRSVSWYQQTPGQGLQFLFEYFSETQRNKGNFPGRFSGRQFSNSRSEMNVSTLELGDSALYLCASSSTGLSGNAIYFGEGSWLTVV.

The chain has TRBV20-1 and TRBJ2-1; TRBD1 aligns across 11 bases. The V segment lost 8 bases and the J segment 6 bases; nucleotides outside the gene matches: 18. This CDR3 spans 17 amino acids. CDR1 and CDR2 (germline): DFQATT, SNEGSKA (reference sequence). The CDR3 DNA sequence: TGCAGTACCAGACTAGCGGCCCTCGGGACAGGGGGCAATGAGCAGTTCTTC. Encoded protein: CSTRLAALGTGGNEQFF.

The genes are TRBV7-9 and TRBJ1-1; no clear D gene. CDR1 is SEHNR, CDR2 FQNEAQ, per germline (reference sequence). There are 13 residues in the CDR3. V was shortened by 5 bases and J by 7 bases, with 14 bases between the two germline ends. CDR3 protein: CASSPGEFVEAFF. CDR3 DNA sequence: TGTGCCAGCAGCCCCGGAGAGTTTGTTGAAGCTTTCTTT.

This clonotype was picked up many times. The rearrangement joins TRBV6-5 to TRBJ2-5, with D hard to call. CDR1 and CDR2 from the germline V gene are MNHEY and SVGAGI. CDR3 length: 19 residues. V lost 1 base and J lost 1, with 22 bases in between. The CDR3 DNA is TGTGCCAGCAGTTACTTAACGGTGTCGCCGGGCCACCCCCAAGAGACCCAGTACTTC. This sequence encodes CASSYLTVSPGHPQETQYF.

This clonotype was counted at least ten times. This chain connects TRBV6-1 to TRBJ2-1, with 8 bases lining up with TRBD1. V shed 6 bases, J shed 8 bases, and the junction held 9 bases outside the gene matches. Germline CDR1 MNHNS, CDR2 SASEGT. The length of the CDR3 is 14 residues. This CDR3 is CASRVDRAFYEQFF. DNA for the CDR3: TGTGCCAGCAGGGTGGACAGGGCCTTTTATGAGCAGTTCTTC.

There are many counts of this clonotype. The chain joins TRBV19 to TRBJ1-2; a weak D match, TRBD1 (5 bases). V lost 6 bases, J lost 1 base, and 9 bases lay in between. In germline, CDR1 is LNHDA, CDR2 SQIVND (reference sequence). The CDR3 has 13 amino acids. In DNA form, the CDR3 reads TGTGCCAGTAGCCATCAGGGTAACTATGGCTACACCTTC. It codes for CASSHQGNYGYTF.

This clonotype came up many times. The gene calls are TRBV12-3 or TRBV12-4 and TRBJ1-5; D uncertain. The CDR3 extends over 14 amino acids. V lost 6 bases and J 3 bases, leaving 12 bases between the germline ends. The CDR3 nucleotides read TGTGCCAGCAGCCGGAGGATAACCAATCAGCCCCAGCATTTT. It yields the protein CASSRRITNQPQHF.

The rearrangement links TRBV7-3 to TRBJ1-4, with D tentatively TRBD1 (5 bases). From germline, CDR1 is SGHTA and CDR2 FQGTGA. The CDR3 contains 12 residues. Trimming cost V 6 bases and J 8 bases, with 10 bases left between them. The CDR3 loop reads CASRPGGEKLFF. The DNA for the CDR3 is TGTGCCAGCAGGCCGGGGGGGGAAAAACTGTTTTTT.

The CDR3 sequence: CASSRTKNTEAFF. For the CDR3, the DNA is TGTGCCAGCTCGAGGACAAAGAACACTGAAGCTTTCTTT. The V and J genes are TRBV18 and TRBJ1-1; TRBD1 is a possible D gene (5 bases). This CDR3 spans 13 amino acids. Germline V gene lookup returns CDR1 KGHSH and CDR2 LQKENI. Trimming removed 6 bases at V and 1 base at J, with 9 bases between.

This clonotype occurred many times. J is TRBJ1-5 and V is TRBV6-1; 7 bases align to TRBD1. CDR1 is MNHNS, CDR2 SASEGT, per germline. Unmatched junction bases numbered 6, after V lost 9 bases and J lost 4 bases. This CDR3 comprises 13 residues. The CDR3 loop reads CASQGGGNQPQHF. The CDR3 DNA follows: TGTGCCAGTCAGGGGGGGGGGAATCAGCCCCAGCATTTT.

This clonotype was counted at least ten times. The rearrangement joins TRBV30 to TRBJ1-1, with D possibly TRBD1 on 6 matching bases. Germline CDR1 reads GTSNPN; CDR2 reads SVGIG (reference sequence). Between the trimmed V and J ends, which lost 3 bases and 0 bases, there was a span of 11 bases. The CDR3 contains 14 residues. Here the CDR3 reads CAWSQQGMNTEAFF. The CDR3, as DNA: TGTGCCTGGAGCCAACAGGGTATGAACACTGAAGCTTTCTTT.

Ten or more counts support this clonotype. This rearrangement joins TRBV12-3 or TRBV12-4 to TRBJ1-3, with D hard to call. V lost 5 bases, J lost 0 bases, and 8 bases lay in between. This CDR3 comprises 14 residues. CDR3 in DNA: TGTGCCAGCAGTCGCCTAAGCTCTGGAAACACCATATATTTT. Its translation is CASSRLSSGNTIYF.

V is TRBV20-1 and J is TRBJ2-5; D perhaps matches TRBD2 (5 bases). V was trimmed by 0 bases and J by 10 bases, leaving 9 bases between them. The length of the CDR3 is 11 residues. Per germline, CDR1 DFQATT and CDR2 SNEGSKA (reference sequence). The CDR3, as DNA: TGCAGTGCTAGAGATGGACGGGGCCAGTACTTC. Amino acids: CSARDGRGQYF.

A note on this clonotype: A much larger clone sits a single nucleotide away, making a read error possible. J is TRBJ2-1 and V is TRBV12-3 or TRBV12-4; TRBD2 matches at 9 bases. The CDR3 is 14 amino acids. V shed 10 bases, J shed 9 bases, and the junction held 13 bases outside the gene matches. The CDR3 sequence is CATGHAGGSSEQFF. CDR3 DNA: TGTGCCACCGGTCACGCGGGAGGGTCAAGTGAGCAGTTCTTC.

V and J are TRBV4-1 and TRBJ1-2, with 8 bases fitting TRBD1. This CDR3 is built from 13 residues. CDR1 and CDR2 from the germline V gene are MGHRA and YSYEKL. V lost 2 bases and J lost 8; bases outside the gene matches: 4. The CDR3 protein is CASSQLDREGYTF. The CDR3 region has the DNA TGCGCCAGCAGCCAATTGGACAGGGAGGGCTACACCTTC.

There are a few counts of this clonotype. The V call is TRBV29-1, the J call TRBJ2-7; a weak D match, TRBD1 (6 bases). The germline V and J ends were trimmed by 7 bases and 4 bases, with 17 bases remaining between them. CDR3 size: 13 residues. Looked up from germline, CDR1 is SQVTM and CDR2 is ANQGSEA. Here the CDR3 DNA reads TGCAGCGCCGAGGGACAAAGTTCGTACGAGCAGTACTTC. This sequence encodes CSAEGQSSYEQYF.

V is TRBV7-9 and J is TRBJ1-1; 8 nucleotides line up with TRBD1. This CDR3 region has 12 residues. The germline V gene encodes CDR1 SEHNR and CDR2 FQNEAQ (reference sequence). The ends lost 5 bases at V and 8 bases at J; junction bases unmatched: 4. As DNA, the CDR3 is TGTGCCAGCAGCATCCGGACAGGGGAAGCTTTCTTT. This translates into CASSIRTGEAFF.

A few counts support this clonotype. CDR3 sequence: CASTQTSGVNTGELFF. CDR3 DNA: TGTGCCAGCACGCAGACTAGCGGGGTTAACACCGGGGAGCTGTTTTTT. The chain joins TRBV14 to TRBJ2-2, with 11 positions matching TRBD2. CDR1 is SGHDN, CDR2 FVKESK, per germline. The trim removed 7 bases at V and 2 bases at J, leaving 6 bases unmatched. CDR3 size: 16 residues.

This rearrangement joins TRBV7-9 to TRBJ2-7; D is ambiguous. Germline CDR1 reads SEHNR; CDR2 reads FQNEAQ (reference sequence). The V and J ends lost 1 base and 6 bases respectively, with 7 bases between them. The CDR3 spans 12 residues. The CDR3 sequence is CASSLDRTEQYF. The DNA of the CDR3 is TGTGCCAGCAGCTTAGACCGGACCGAGCAGTACTTC.

In this sample, this clonotype turned up many times. The chain couples TRBV20-1 to TRBJ1-5; 11 bases line up with TRBD1. Germline loops: CDR1 DFQATT, CDR2 SNEGSKA (reference sequence). With V trimmed by 0 bases and J by 2 bases, 3 bases remained unmatched. This CDR3 contains 16 residues. The DNA for the CDR3 is TGCAGTGCTAGAGATTGGACAGGGGGCCGCAATCAGCCCCAGCATTTT. Its translation is CSARDWTGGRNQPQHF.

The chain carries TRBV7-9 and TRBJ1-2; 10 bases are a match to TRBD1. Germline V CDR1 and CDR2: SEHNR, FQNEAQ (reference sequence). The V segment lost 5 bases and the J segment 9 bases; nucleotides outside the gene matches: 12. CDR3 length equals 15 residues. DNA of the CDR3: TGTGCCAGCAGCCGTCCGGGACAGGGGTGGGTCAGCTACACCTTC. Residues: CASSRPGQGWVSYTF.

This clonotype has at least ten counts. This chain uses TRBV12-3 or TRBV12-4 with TRBJ1-3; TRBD1 is a possible D gene (6 bases). The germline V and J ends were trimmed by 2 bases and 3 bases, with 11 bases remaining between them. The CDR3 extends over 15 amino acids. Here the CDR3 reads CASSLRRGGGNTIYF. DNA for the CDR3: TGTGCCAGCAGTTTACGCAGGGGCGGTGGAAACACCATATATTTT.

J is TRBJ2-1 and V is TRBV6-1; D possibly corresponds to TRBD2 (5 bases). Trimming shortened V by 5 bases and J by 4 bases, and 18 bases separated the two germline ends. Looked up from germline, CDR1 is MNHNS and CDR2 is SASEGT. The CDR3 is made up of 16 amino acids. The CDR3 region is CASSFLGVEEYNEQFF. CDR3 bases: TGTGCCAGCAGTTTTCTCGGGGTAGAAGAATACAATGAGCAGTTCTTC.

In its sample, this clonotype was seen a few times. The chain recombines TRBV7-9 with TRBJ1-1; D is perhaps TRBD1 (6 bases). The V end was cut by 4 bases, the J end by 1 base, with 10 bases between. CDR3 length: 14 residues. Germline V gives CDR1 SEHNR, CDR2 FQNEAQ (reference sequence). The CDR3 nucleotides read TGTGCCAGCAGCTCTACAGGGAGGAACACTGAAGCTTTCTTT. Protein: CASSSTGRNTEAFF. Drawing the rest from reference TRBV7-9 and TRBJ1-1, the complete variable domain is DTGVSQNPRHKITKRGQNVTFRCDPISEHNRLYWYRQTLGQGPEFLTYFQNEAQLEKSRLLSDRFSAERPKGSFSTLEIQRTEQGDSAMYLCASSSTGRNTEAFFGQGTRLTVV.